Listed below are T cell receptor beta chains from one sample, sequenced in a study of beta chain features in type 1 diabetes. Measured with immunoSEQ multiplex PCR; TCRdb has only the in-frame clones, and not every one. Of under 250,000 clones listed, roughly 11% were seen once; the top ten hold over 1%. Sequenced input: central memory CD4+ T cells from blood. Source of these receptors: a man younger than 35 in good health. Each CDR3 is given with its conserved first and last residue.

V gene,CDR3 protein
TRBV7-9,CSSSSGSYNEQFF
TRBV11-2,CASSLDRGTVKNIQYF
TRBV15,CATSRVGDRAGIGQFF
TRBV7-2,CASRQTGSSNEQFF
TRBV4-3,CASSQDAPSGTSSYNEQFF
TRBV5-4,CASSAGPSSSGANVLTF
TRBV5-1,CASSATSGRGNEQFF
TRBV7-9,CASSSPGQYNEQFF
TRBV4-2,CASSQDGGRETQYF
TRBV10-3,CAISDRLAGVNEQFF
TRBV7-9,CASGGRAYEQYF
TRBV11-2,CASSRYGTMNTEAFF
TRBV29-1,CSGIRDRVGEQFF
TRBV5-6,CASSLGDREKTFF
TRBV4-3,CASSQDRYAAEAFF
TRBV18,CASSQVALSGANVLTF
TRBV7-2,CASSLGEYNEQFF
TRBV28,CASRNRGESNQPQHF
TRBV7-9,CASSPGMDRAYNEQFF
TRBV28,CASTPLPGKGSYEQYF
TRBV30,CAWSMGTSGGETQYF
TRBV29-1,CSVSGDRRNEQFF
TRBV5-1,CASSPRDPDTQYF
TRBV7-2,CASSRRSGIYEQYF
TRBV28,CASSLGRSNQPQHF
TRBV5-1,CASSLQPGQNTDTQYF
TRBV18,CASSQSIGELGEQFF
TRBV5-6,CASSRGQTPAYEQYF
TRBV11-2,CASSLWTTSDTQYF
TRBV7-9,CASSLGDSRNTIYF
TRBV18,CASLGGAYTDTQYF
TRBV5-1,CASSLGASQNIQYF
TRBV30,CAWSTQARGQPQHF
TRBV19,CASSRSGTTSSYEQYF
TRBV19,CASQYGPNTGELFF